This T cell receptor (beta chain) was retrieved from a study of cytomegalovirus exposure and HLA in healthy donors. 60 Vbeta and 13 Jbeta primers were used in PCR. Here immunoSEQ multiplex PCR was the method, and the copy in TCRdb shows in-frame clones only, minus some. The sample includes around 120,000 clones, about 76% seen only once; the top ten take about 30%. Notes on this clone: Its antigen is as yet unknown.

Study findings and constraints: Presence/absence analyses supposed approximately even sequencing depth among donors.

This CDR3 has 10 residues. V shed 7 bases and J shed 8 bases, with 8 bases lying between them. Germline V gene sequence: CDR1 SGDLS, CDR2 YYNGEE. This sequence joins TRBV9 and TRBJ2-3, with D perhaps matching TRBD2 (6 bases). The sequence came from a man aged 55-75 years in good health and CMV-seropositive. Source material: PBMCs. The CDR3 spells CASGGGTQYF. CDR3 sequence (DNA): TGTGCCAGCGGGGGAGGTACGCAGTATTTT.